These 20 T cell receptor beta chains were all obtained from the same sample, sequenced in a study of CD8 T cells in Susac syndrome. The RNA input was roughly 0.5 to 1 ug, and it was reverse transcribed with random hexamers. TCRdb re-called the immunoSEQ multiplex PCR reads through MiXCR, storing one row per CDR3 protein. The sample carries 250,000 to 350,000 distinct CDR3 sequences, approximately 90% recorded once. Sequenced: CD4+ T cells from PBMCs. These receptors all come from a human donor with multiple sclerosis.

The chain couples TRBV7-8 to TRBJ2-1, with D perhaps matching TRBD2 (5 bases). CDR3 length: 15 residues. Germline lookup yields CDR1 SGHVS and CDR2 FQNEAQ. Trimming took off 3 bases at V and 0 bases at J, with 9 bases between the two ends. DNA for the CDR3: TGTGCCAGCAGCTTCGCCGGGATCTCCTACAATGAGCAGTTCTTC. It yields the protein CASSFAGISYNEQFF.

The CDR3 region is CASSMGDGKLFF. The CDR3 nucleotides read TGTGCCAGTAGTATGGGGGATGGAAAACTGTTTTTT. The V gene is TRBV19, the J gene TRBJ1-4; maybe TRBD1 (5 bases). Germline assignment: CDR1 LNHDA and CDR2 SQIVND (reference sequence). V was clipped by 3 bases and J by 10 bases, with 9 bases between them. There are 12 residues in the CDR3. The entire variable domain, with the rest obtained from reference TRBV19 and TRBJ1-4, is as follows: DGGITQSPKYLFRKEGQNVTLSCEQNLNHDAMYWYRQDPGQGLRLIYYSQIVNDFQKGDIAEGYSVSREKKESFPLTVTSAQKNPTAFYLCASSMGDGKLFFGSGTQLSVL.

The chain carries TRBV20-1 and TRBJ1-1, with D perhaps TRBD1 (5 bases). This CDR3 is built from 13 residues. Trimming removed 1 base at V and 4 bases at J, with 10 bases between. Germline loops: CDR1 DFQATT, CDR2 SNEGSKA (reference sequence). The DNA of the CDR3 is TGCAGTGCTAGAGGGGGGTGGGGCACTGAAGCTTTCTTT. Amino acid sequence: CSARGGWGTEAFF.

The chain couples TRBV7-2 to TRBJ1-2; no definite D call. Germline V gene lookup returns CDR1 SGHTA and CDR2 FQGNSA. Trimming pared 6 bases from V and 6 bases from J, leaving 14 bases between. This CDR3 is 13 amino acids long. The CDR3 coding sequence is TGTGCCAGCAGACTGTCCTTTCAGGATGGCTACACCTTC. It is translated as CASRLSFQDGYTF.

The J gene is TRBJ1-5, the V gene TRBV20-1, with TRBD1 as a possible D gene (6 bases). The CDR3 covers 16 residues. Germline V lookup: CDR1 DFQATT, CDR2 SNEGSKA (reference sequence). The V end was cut by 1 base, the J end by 4 bases, with 17 bases between. The CDR3: CSARALQGGDNQPQHF. CDR3 nucleotides: TGCAGTGCTAGAGCCCTACAGGGAGGGGATAATCAGCCCCAGCATTTT.

The CDR3 sequence is CASSLGDRVSGNTIYF. The CDR3 DNA follows: TGTGCCAGCAGCTTGGGGGACAGGGTGTCTGGAAACACCATATATTTT. V and J are TRBV5-4 and TRBJ1-3; 9 bases are a match to TRBD1. The CDR3 extends over 16 amino acids. J gave up 1 base and V 0 bases, and 2 bases lay outside the gene matches. The V gene's germline CDR1 is SGHNT and CDR2 YYREEE (reference sequence).

This chain joins TRBV29-1 and TRBJ1-1, with D uncertain. Trimming removed 1 base from V and 1 base from J, with 7 bases in between. Germline loops: CDR1 SQVTM, CDR2 ANQGSEA. The length of the CDR3 is 13 residues. The CDR3 bases are TGCAGCGTTGAAGTGTTAGGGAACACTGAAGCTTTCTTT. As protein: CSVEVLGNTEAFF.

The chain couples TRBV29-1 to TRBJ1-2, with unresolved D. CDR3 length: 13 amino acids. Per germline, CDR1 SQVTM and CDR2 ANQGSEA. Trimming took 6 bases from V and 0 from J, leaving 11 bases between them. CDR3 loop: CSVAASANYGYTF. The DNA of the CDR3 is TGCAGCGTAGCGGCATCCGCTAACTATGGCTACACCTTC. The full variable domain, completed using reference TRBV29-1 and TRBJ1-2, is SAVISQKPSRDICQRGTSLTIQCQVDSQVTMMFWYRQQPGQSLTLIATANQGSEATYESGFVIDKFPISRPNLTFSTLTVSNMSPEDSSIYLCSVAASANYGYTFGSGTRLTVV.

This clonotype has a single count. This chain links TRBV20-1 with TRBJ1-1, with D possibly TRBD1 on 5 matching bases. The CDR3 contains 13 residues. CDR1 DFQATT and CDR2 SNEGSKA come from the germline V gene (reference sequence). V was clipped by 6 bases and J by 4 bases, with 15 bases between them. CDR3: CSATTAGPTEAFF. For the CDR3, the DNA is TGCAGTGCCACCACAGCGGGGCCCACTGAAGCTTTCTTT.

V and J are TRBV30 and TRBJ1-1; D not resolved. Germline CDR1 is GTSNPN and CDR2 is SVGIG (reference sequence). This CDR3 spans 13 amino acids. Trimming cost V 3 bases and J 2 bases, with 10 bases left between them. CDR3 DNA sequence: TGTGCCTGGAGCCTCGGGAGTAACACTGAAGCTTTCTTT. Protein: CAWSLGSNTEAFF.

This clonotype appeared a single time. This chain links TRBV7-2 with TRBJ1-1; D unclear. The CDR3 has 14 residues. Germline CDR1 reads SGHTA; CDR2 reads FQGNSA. V shed 4 bases and J shed 6 bases, with 15 bases lying between them. CDR3 nucleotides: TGTGCCAGCAGCTCTACAGCGATCACCCCTGAAGCTTTCTTT. This translates into CASSSTAITPEAFF.

This chain links TRBV7-9 with TRBJ1-3; TRBD1 agrees at 9 bases. V was pared by 4 bases and J by 3 bases, with 4 bases of the junction left unmatched. From germline, CDR1 is SEHNR and CDR2 FQNEAQ (reference sequence). This CDR3 has 15 amino acids. The CDR3 loop reads CASSSQGARGNTIYF. The CDR3 DNA is TGTGCCAGCAGCTCACAGGGGGCTCGTGGAAACACCATATATTTT. The full variable domain, in which reference TRBV7-9 and TRBJ1-3 provide the parts outside the CDR3, is DTGVSQNPRHKITKRGQNVTFRCDPISEHNRLYWYRQTLGQGPEFLTYFQNEAQLEKSRLLSDRFSAERPKGSFSTLEIQRTEQGDSAMYLCASSSQGARGNTIYFGEGSWLTVV.

The rearrangement uses TRBV29-1 and TRBJ1-1; D gene ambiguous. Trimming stripped 0 bases from V and 1 base from J, with 12 bases between. CDR3 size: 15 residues. CDR1 and CDR2 (germline): SQVTM, ANQGSEA. The DNA for the CDR3 is TGCAGCGTTGAAGATCACGGGAGGAGGAACACTGAAGCTTTCTTT. Amino acids: CSVEDHGRRNTEAFF.

This clonotype was seen just once. V gene TRBV7-9 combines with J gene TRBJ2-1, with 11 bases aligning to TRBD2. CDR1 and CDR2 from the germline V gene are SEHNR and FQNEAQ (reference sequence). The CDR3 has 16 amino acids. The junction had 4 bases not matched to a gene; V was cut back by 5 bases and J by 1 base. The CDR3 bases are TGTGCCAGCAGCCCCCGACTAGCGGGGTCCTACAATGAGCAGTTCTTC. This encodes CASSPRLAGSYNEQFF.

The chain combines TRBV18 with TRBJ2-5, with TRBD1 matching over 10 bases. With V trimmed by 5 bases and J by 9 bases, 15 bases remained unmatched. This CDR3 contains 16 residues. Germline V lookup: CDR1 KGHSH, CDR2 LQKENI. This chain's CDR3 is CASSTDRPGQGTAQYF. The CDR3 DNA reads as TGTGCCAGCTCAACTGATCGACCGGGACAGGGGACGGCCCAGTACTTC.

The rearrangement joins TRBV7-2 to TRBJ2-7; no reliable D call. CDR1 SGHTA and CDR2 FQGNSA come from the germline V gene. This CDR3 has 14 amino acids. The V end was cut by 2 bases, the J end by 0 bases, with 8 bases between. CDR3 nucleotide sequence: TGTGCCAGCAGCTTATCCCAAAGCTCCTACGAGCAGTACTTC. It encodes CASSLSQSSYEQYF.

The rearrangement joins TRBV7-3 to TRBJ1-1; D ambiguous. Trimming stripped 1 base from V and 3 bases from J, with 18 bases between. CDR1 is SGHTA, CDR2 FQGTGA, per germline. CDR3 size: 17 residues. The CDR3 DNA sequence: TGTGCCAGCAGCTTAAACGCCCGAAGCGTAGGGTACACTGAAGCTTTCTTT. It yields the protein CASSLNARSVGYTEAFF.

The rearrangement joins TRBV27 to TRBJ1-6; a weak D match, TRBD1 (6 bases). The CDR3 sequence is 13 residues long. The V end was cut by 5 bases, the J end by 8 bases, with 10 bases between. Germline V lookup: CDR1 MNHEY, CDR2 SMNVEV (reference sequence). In nucleotides, the CDR3 is TGTGCCAGCAGTCAGGACAGCTATTCACCCCTCCACTTT. Its protein is CASSQDSYSPLHF.

This sequence joins TRBV3-1 and TRBJ2-4; D uncertain. Gene TRBJ2-7 matches the end of the DNA better, so the J call may be wrong. The length of the CDR3 is 12 residues. Germline V gene data show CDR1 as LGHDT and CDR2 as YNNKEL (reference sequence). The CDR3 DNA reads TGTGCCAGCAGCCAAGTGGCGGCCGAGCAGTACTTC. Amino acids: CASSQVAAEQYF.

This chain connects TRBV19 to TRBJ2-5; 7 positions match TRBD1. With 8 bases clipped from V and 5 bases from J, the junction kept 11 bases outside the gene matches. The CDR3 sequence is 14 residues long. Germline-derived CDR1 and CDR2 are LNHDA and SQIVND (reference sequence). DNA for the CDR3: TGTGCCAGTTCTCCTAGACAGGGAGTGGAGACCCAGTACTTC. Its translation is CASSPRQGVETQYF.